The T cell receptor beta chain described here comes from a study of blood T cell repertoires in COVID-19. Libraries were prepared by immunoSEQ multiplex PCR; TCRdb keeps only in-frame clonotypes and omits some of them. The data show roughly 260,000 clones, with 91% seen just once and 2% to 3% held by the top ten. The germline CDR1 and CDR2 sequences are SGDLS and YYNGEE. CDR3 length: 17 amino acids. Trimming removed 4 bases from V and 3 bases from J; junction bases left unmatched: 14. The TCR originated in a person between 18 and 30 years old with COVID-19, enrolled during active disease. The chain joins TRBV9 to TRBJ1-2, with 8 bases fitting TRBD1. Material: peripheral blood. CDR3 protein: CASSPGRQGAMDYGYTF. The CDR3 bases are TGTGCCAGCAGCCCCGGAAGGCAGGGGGCTATGGACTATGGCTACACCTTC.